The clone carrying this TCR beta chain was detected only once. V lost 0 bases to trimming and J lost 2 bases, with 18 bases between them. The CDR3 sequence is 18 residues long. The germline V gene encodes CDR1 SGHNT and CDR2 YYREEE (reference sequence). Profiling relied on immunoSEQ multiplex PCR, and the TCRdb table lists in-frame clones only, not all of them. The repertoire holds approximately 200,000 clones, with approximately 80% as singletons. This record belongs to a study of blood T cell repertoires in COVID-19. Study in general: COVID-19 samples from acute and convalescent phases originated in the United States, Italy and Spain. PBMCs, B-cell-depleted T cells, or T cells were the source of the cDNA or gDNA that made up the material.

Across under 25 US areas, participants ranged in age from about 18 to 89 years. The sample was PBMCs or T cells enriched from blood (not recorded which). The clonotype was recovered from a middle-aged man who had recovered from COVID-19. The genes are TRBV5-4 and TRBJ1-3; TRBD1 might be the D (6 bases). The CDR3, as DNA: TGTGCCAGCAGCTTGGAGGGAGCAGGGACAAAGGCTGGAAACACCATATATTTT. Its translation is CASSLEGAGTKAGNTIYF.